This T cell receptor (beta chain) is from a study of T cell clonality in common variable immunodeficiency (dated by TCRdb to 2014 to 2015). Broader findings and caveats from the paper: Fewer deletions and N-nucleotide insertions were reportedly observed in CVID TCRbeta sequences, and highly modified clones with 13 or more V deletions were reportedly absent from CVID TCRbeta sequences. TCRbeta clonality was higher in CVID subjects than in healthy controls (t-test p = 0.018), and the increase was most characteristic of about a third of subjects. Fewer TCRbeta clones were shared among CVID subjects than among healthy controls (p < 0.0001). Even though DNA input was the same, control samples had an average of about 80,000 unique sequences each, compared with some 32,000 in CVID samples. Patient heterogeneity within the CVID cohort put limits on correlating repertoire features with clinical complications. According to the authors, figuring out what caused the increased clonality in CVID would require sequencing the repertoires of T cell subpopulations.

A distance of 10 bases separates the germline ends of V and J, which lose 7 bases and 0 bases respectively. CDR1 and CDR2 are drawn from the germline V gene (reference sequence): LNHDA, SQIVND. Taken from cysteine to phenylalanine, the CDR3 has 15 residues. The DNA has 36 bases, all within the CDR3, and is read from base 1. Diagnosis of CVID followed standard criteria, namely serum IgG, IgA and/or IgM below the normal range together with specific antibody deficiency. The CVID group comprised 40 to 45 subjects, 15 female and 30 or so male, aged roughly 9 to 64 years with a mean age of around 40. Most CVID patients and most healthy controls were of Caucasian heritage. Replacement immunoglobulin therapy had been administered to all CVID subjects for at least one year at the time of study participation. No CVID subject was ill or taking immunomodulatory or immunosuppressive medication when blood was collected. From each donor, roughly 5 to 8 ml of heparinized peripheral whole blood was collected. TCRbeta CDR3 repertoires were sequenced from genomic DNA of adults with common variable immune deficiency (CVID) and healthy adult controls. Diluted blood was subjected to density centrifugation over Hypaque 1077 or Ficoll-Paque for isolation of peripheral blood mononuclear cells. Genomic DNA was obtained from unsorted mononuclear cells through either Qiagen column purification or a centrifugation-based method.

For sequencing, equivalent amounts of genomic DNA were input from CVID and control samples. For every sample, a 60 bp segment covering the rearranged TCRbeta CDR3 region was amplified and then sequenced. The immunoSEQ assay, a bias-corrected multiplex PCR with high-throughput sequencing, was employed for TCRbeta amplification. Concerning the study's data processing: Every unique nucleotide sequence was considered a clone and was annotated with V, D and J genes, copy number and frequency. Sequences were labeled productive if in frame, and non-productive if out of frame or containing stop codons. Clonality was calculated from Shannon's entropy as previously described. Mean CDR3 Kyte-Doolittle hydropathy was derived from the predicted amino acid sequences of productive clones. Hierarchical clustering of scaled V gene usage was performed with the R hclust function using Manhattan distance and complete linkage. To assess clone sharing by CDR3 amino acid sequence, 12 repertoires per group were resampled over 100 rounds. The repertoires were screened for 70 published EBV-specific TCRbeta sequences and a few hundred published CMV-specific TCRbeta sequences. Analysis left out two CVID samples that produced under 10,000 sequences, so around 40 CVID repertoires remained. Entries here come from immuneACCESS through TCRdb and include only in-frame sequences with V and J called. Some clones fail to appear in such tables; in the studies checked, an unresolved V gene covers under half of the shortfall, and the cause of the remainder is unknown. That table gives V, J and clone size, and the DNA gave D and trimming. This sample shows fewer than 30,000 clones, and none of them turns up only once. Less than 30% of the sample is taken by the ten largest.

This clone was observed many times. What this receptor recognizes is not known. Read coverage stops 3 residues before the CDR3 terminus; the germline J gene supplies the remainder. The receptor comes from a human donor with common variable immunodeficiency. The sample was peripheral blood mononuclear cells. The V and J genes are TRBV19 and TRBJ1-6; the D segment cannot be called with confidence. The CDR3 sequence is CASTLSNSYNSPLHF. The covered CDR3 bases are TGTGCCAGTACCCTAAGTAACTCCTATAATTCACCC. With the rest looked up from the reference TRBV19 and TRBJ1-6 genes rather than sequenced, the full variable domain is DGGITQSPKYLFRKEGQNVTLSCEQNLNHDAMYWYRQDPGQGLRLIYYSQIVNDFQKGDIAEGYSVSREKKESFPLTVTSAQKNPTAFYLCASTLSNSYNSPLHFGNGTRLTVT.